The next 20 T cell receptor beta chains were all read from a single sample in a study of T cell changes during pregnancy in multiple sclerosis. Data came from immunoSEQ multiplex PCR; TCRdb stores just in-frame clones and leaves some out. The sample shows about 23,000 clones, 87% of them seen only once. Sample: CD8+ T cells from peripheral blood mononuclear cells, taken after pregnancy. The receptors were gathered from a female donor with multiple sclerosis, enrolled in a pregnancy study.

Here the CDR3 reads CASSPGQIYEQYF. CDR3 bases: TGCGCCAGCAGCCCGGGACAAATCTACGAGCAGTACTTC. The rearrangement joins TRBV23-1 to TRBJ2-7; tentative D call: TRBD1 (6 bases). TRBV23-1 is treated as an ORF (open reading frame) with a function not yet certain. Trimming removed 6 bases at V and 3 bases at J, with 12 bases between. CDR3 length: 13 amino acids.

The rearrangement uses TRBV27 and TRBJ2-7; tentatively, D is TRBD1 (5 bases). The germline CDR1 and CDR2 sequences are MNHEY and SMNVEV (reference sequence). The CDR3 length is 14 residues. The V end was cut by 5 bases, the J end by 3 bases, with 14 bases between. The CDR3: CASSPLGADYEQYF. The CDR3 nucleotides are TGTGCCAGCAGTCCGTTAGGGGCCGACTACGAGCAGTACTTC.

CDR3 sequence (DNA): TGTGCCAGCAGCTTTGAGAGACTAGTTTATAGCACAGATACGCAGTATTTT. This gives the protein CASSFERLVYSTDTQYF. This chain connects TRBV5-4 to TRBJ2-3, with D perhaps TRBD2 (6 bases). Germline-derived CDR1 and CDR2 are SGHNT and YYREEE (reference sequence). The V gene lost 2 bases and the J gene lost 0 bases, with 16 bases spanning the gap. This CDR3 spans 17 amino acids.

This chain connects TRBV29-1 to TRBJ1-1; 7 nucleotides match TRBD1. V lost 7 bases to trimming and J lost 1 base; unmatched junction nucleotides: 3. Per germline, CDR1 SQVTM and CDR2 ANQGSEA. The CDR3 is made up of 12 amino acids. Written as DNA, the CDR3 is TGCAGCGCCGGGACAGAGAACACTGAAGCTTTCTTT. Its translation: CSAGTENTEAFF. Using reference TRBV29-1 and TRBJ1-1 for the parts outside the CDR3, the full variable domain is SAVISQKPSRDICQRGTSLTIQCQVDSQVTMMFWYRQQPGQSLTLIATANQGSEATYESGFVIDKFPISRPNLTFSTLTVSNMSPEDSSIYLCSAGTENTEAFFGQGTRLTVV.

V usage is TRBV30 and J usage is TRBJ2-3; D possibly corresponds to TRBD1 (7 bases). This CDR3 has 15 amino acids. The germline gives CDR1 GTSNPN, CDR2 SVGIG (reference sequence). The V and J ends lost 0 bases and 1 base respectively, with 11 bases between them. CDR3 sequence: CAWSVLRGGTDTQYF. The CDR3 region has the DNA TGTGCCTGGAGTGTACTCAGGGGGGGCACAGATACGCAGTATTTT.

Here the CDR3 reads CASSPGGGYTF. The CDR3, as DNA: TGTGCCAGCAGCCCAGGGGGTGGCTACACCTTC. The chain links TRBV5-5 to TRBJ1-2; 7 bases map to TRBD1. The CDR3 length is 11 residues. The trim removed 4 bases at V and 7 bases at J, leaving 1 base unmatched. Germline V CDR1 and CDR2: SGHKS, YYEKEE (reference sequence).

The chain's CDR3 is CASSLYSPDRGIRFPEKLFF. The CDR3 coding sequence is TGTGCCAGCAGTTTATATTCCCCGGACAGGGGTATCCGATTCCCTGAAAAACTGTTTTTT. The chain links TRBV27 to TRBJ1-4; the match to TRBD1 covers 9 bases. CDR1 MNHEY and CDR2 SMNVEV come from the germline V gene (reference sequence). V dropped 1 base and J dropped 7; count of bases not matched to a gene: 19. The CDR3 is 20 residues long.

The chain recombines TRBV28 with TRBJ2-4; D unresolved. Germline CDR1 is MDHEN and CDR2 is SYDVKM. V lost 4 bases to trimming and J lost 0 bases, with 13 bases between them. CDR3 length equals 16 residues. The CDR3 is CASSYLQALAKNIQYF. CDR3 sequence (DNA): TGTGCCAGCAGTTACCTCCAGGCTTTAGCCAAAAACATTCAGTACTTC. The full variable domain, completed using reference TRBV28 and TRBJ2-4, is DVKVTQSSRYLVKRTGEKVFLECVQDMDHENMFWYRQDPGLGLRLIYFSYDVKMKEKGDIPEGYSVSREKKERFSLILESASTNQTSMYLCASSYLQALAKNIQYFGAGTRLSVL.

The chain carries TRBV10-2 and TRBJ2-5; 11 nucleotides align to TRBD2. V shed 1 base, J shed 1 base, and the junction held 11 bases outside the gene matches. The CDR3 runs to 19 residues. The V gene's germline CDR1 is WSHSY and CDR2 SAAADI. The CDR3 region is CASSELPGLAEYSQETQYF. CDR3 in DNA: TGCGCCAGCAGTGAGTTGCCGGGACTAGCGGAATACAGCCAAGAGACCCAGTACTTC.

This chain links TRBV28 with TRBJ2-7, with a tentative D call TRBD1 (6 bases). V lost 11 bases to trimming and J lost 1 base, with 15 bases between them. The CDR3 runs to 13 residues. Per the germline V gene, CDR1 is MDHEN and CDR2 is SYDVKM. This CDR3 is CAQGTARSYEQYF. CDR3 nucleotide sequence: TGTGCCCAGGGGACGGCGCGGTCCTACGAGCAGTACTTC.

V is TRBV6-4 and J is TRBJ2-3; perhaps TRBD2 as D (5 bases). The CDR3 has 14 amino acids. V was clipped by 2 bases and J by 2 bases, with 8 bases between them. Per the germline V gene, CDR1 is MRHNA and CDR2 is SNTAGT. The CDR3 sequence: CASSDGSPTDTQYF. CDR3 bases: TGTGCCAGCAGTGACGGGAGCCCCACAGATACGCAGTATTTT.

The rearrangement links TRBV27 to TRBJ2-3; TRBD1 matches at 7 bases. This CDR3 is built from 16 residues. CDR1 and CDR2 from the germline V gene are MNHEY and SMNVEV (reference sequence). V was pared by 2 bases and J by 0 bases, with 5 bases of the junction left unmatched. The CDR3 protein is CASSLGTASSTDTQYF. The CDR3 nucleotides are TGTGCCAGCAGTTTAGGGACAGCTAGTAGCACAGATACGCAGTATTTT.

This sequence joins TRBV5-6 and TRBJ2-7; TRBD2 is a possible D gene (5 bases). Germline V gives CDR1 SGHDT, CDR2 YYEEEE. CDR3 length: 14 amino acids. Trimming stripped 4 bases from V and 1 base from J, with 12 bases between. CDR3 region: CASSDGLISYEQYF. Here the CDR3 DNA reads TGTGCCAGCAGCGATGGACTCATTTCCTACGAGCAGTACTTC.

V and J are TRBV29-1 and TRBJ2-2, with no clear D. CDR1 is SQVTM, CDR2 ANQGSEA, per germline. The CDR3 sequence is 15 residues long. V was clipped by 0 bases and J by 8 bases, with 16 bases between them. The CDR3 loop reads CSVEDLAGRTGELFF. The CDR3 bases are TGCAGCGTTGAAGATCTGGCAGGCAGAACGGGGGAGCTGTTTTTT.

The V call is TRBV7-8, the J call TRBJ1-5; 7 positions match TRBD1. CDR1 and CDR2 (germline): SGHVS, FQNEAQ. The CDR3 is 16 amino acids. V shed 3 bases, J shed 3 bases, and the junction held 8 bases outside the gene matches. The chain's CDR3 is CASSFPGTDSNQPQHF. The DNA of the CDR3 is TGTGCCAGCAGCTTTCCCGGGACAGATTCCAATCAGCCCCAGCATTTT.

This clone appeared once. The chain carries TRBV5-5 and TRBJ1-1; D remains ambiguous. The germline CDR1 and CDR2 sequences are SGHKS and YYEKEE (reference sequence). The V gene lost 4 bases and the J gene lost 3 bases, with 10 bases spanning the gap. The CDR3 runs 13 residues. CDR3 in amino acids: CASSPGADTEAFF. CDR3 in DNA: TGTGCCAGCAGCCCCGGCGCGGACACTGAAGCTTTCTTT.

The chain has TRBV25-1 and TRBJ2-5, with D possibly matching TRBD1 (5 bases). Germline assignment: CDR1 MGHDK and CDR2 SYGVNS. V shed 5 bases and J shed 5 bases, with 12 bases lying between them. CDR3 size: 13 residues. The CDR3 here is CASSLGPSETQYF. The CDR3 DNA follows: TGTGCCAGCAGTCTGGGGCCGTCGGAGACCCAGTACTTC. The full variable domain, completed using reference TRBV25-1 and TRBJ2-5, is EADIYQTPRYLVIGTGKKITLECSQTMGHDKMYWYQQDPGMELHLIHYSYGVNSTEKGDLSSESTVSRIRTEHFPLTLESARPSHTSQYLCASSLGPSETQYFGPGTRLLVL.

The chain joins TRBV4-1 to TRBJ2-4; TRBD2 matches at 8 bases. Germline CDR1 reads MGHRA; CDR2 reads YSYEKL. Unmatched junction bases numbered 20, after V lost 4 bases and J lost 6 bases. This CDR3 region has 19 residues. Here the CDR3 DNA reads TGCGCCAGCAGCCCCTCCCCGGGACTAGTTATTGTTGGGGCAAACATTCAGTACTTC. The encoded protein is CASSPSPGLVIVGANIQYF.

This clone was found once. The chain is built from TRBV14 and TRBJ2-5; 7 positions match TRBD2. CDR1 is SGHDN and CDR2 is FVKESK in the germline V gene. The CDR3 is made up of 15 amino acids. Trimming at V came to 5 bases and at J to 5 bases, leaving 11 bases not matched to a gene. The CDR3 DNA is TGTGCCAGCAGCGAAGCGGGAATTAGCTTGGAGACCCAGTACTTC. Protein: CASSEAGISLETQYF.

The genes are TRBV10-3 and TRBJ1-5, with a possible D match to TRBD1 (5 bases). The CDR3 consists of 18 residues. CDR1 ENHRY and CDR2 SYGVKD come from the germline V gene. Trimming stripped 0 bases from V and 0 bases from J, with 15 bases between. The CDR3 reads CAISESGGWGSSNQPQHF. DNA of the CDR3: TGTGCCATCAGTGAGTCGGGGGGTTGGGGAAGTAGCAATCAGCCCCAGCATTTT.